This passage covers 7 T cell receptor beta chains from one sample sequenced in a study of tumor and adjacent non-tumor tissue in lung cancer. No cell sorting was done before RNA was extracted from the tissue. The normal lung tissue was taken more than 3 cm from the tumor edge. A modified ARM-PCR protocol with three rounds of nested PCR amplified TCRbeta. Via MiXCR, TCRdb re-called the multiplex PCR reads, giving one row per CDR3 protein. The sample lists about 98,000 distinct CDR3 sequences; roughly 78% were seen once. The source material was distant non-tumor lung tissue. These receptors all come from a man in his sixties with small cell lung cancer.

To note about this clonotype: A read error may account for a junction end that differs from germline. This rearrangement joins TRBV7-9 to TRBJ2-1; 9 bases fit TRBD1. Germline CDR1 and CDR2: SEHNR and FQNEAQ (reference sequence). The CDR3 sequence is 15 residues long. CDR3 bases: TGTGCCAGCAGCCCGGGACAGGGTTCCTACAATGAGCAGCTCTTC. It translates to CASSPGQGSYNEQLF. Drawing the rest from reference TRBV7-9 and TRBJ2-1, the complete variable domain is DTGVSQNPRHKITKRGQNVTFRCDPISEHNRLYWYRQTLGQGPEFLTYFQNEAQLEKSRLLSDRFSAERPKGSFSTLEIQRTEQGDSAMYLCASSPGQGSYNEQLFGPGTRLTVL.

A word on this clonotype: A much more abundant neighbour one base away suggests this may be a read error. The rearrangement links TRBV24-1 to TRBJ2-1, with 11 nucleotides matching TRBD2. Trimming at V came to 3 bases and at J to 2 bases, leaving 2 bases not matched to a gene. The germline V gene encodes CDR1 KGHDR and CDR2 SFDVKD. The CDR3 sequence is 16 residues long. The CDR3 loop is CATSDVLAGAYNEQFF. CDR3 DNA sequence: TGTGCCACCAGTGATGTACTAGCGGGAGCCTACAATGAGCAGTTCTTC.

This clonotype was picked up many times. This chain connects TRBV9 to TRBJ2-3; weak D call: TRBD2 (5 bases). This CDR3 is built from 13 residues. The V end lost 2 bases, the J end lost 6 bases, and 10 bases lay between the germline ends. Looked up from germline, CDR1 is SGDLS and CDR2 is YYNGEE. The CDR3 loop is CASSVSGSDTQYF. CDR3 sequence (DNA): TGTGCCAGCAGCGTCAGCGGTTCTGATACGCAGTATTTT.

As concerns this clonotype: A read error may account for a junction end that differs from germline. The chain has TRBV12-3 or TRBV12-4 and TRBJ2-1; D is perhaps TRBD2 (5 bases). The CDR3 covers 15 residues. The CDR3 protein is CASSLASAIGGDQLF. CDR3 bases: TGTGCCAGCAGTTTAGCCTCAGCTATAGGAGGTGATCAGCTCTTC.

The CDR3 spells CASSSLGAGLKGSGQQYF. In nucleotides, the CDR3 is TGTGCCAGCAGCTCCCTAGGGGCGGGACTCAAGGGCTCGGGGCAGCAGTATTTT. The chain joins TRBV6-1 to TRBJ2-3; D is perhaps TRBD2 (6 bases). Germline V gives CDR1 MNHNS, CDR2 SASEGT. Trimming pared 6 bases from V and 11 bases from J, leaving 33 bases between. The CDR3 spans 18 residues.

As for this clonotype: Being one base from a much bigger clone, this may be a read error. The chain carries TRBV30 and TRBJ1-1; D is unclear. Germline V gives CDR1 GTSNPN, CDR2 SVGIG (reference sequence). The CDR3 sequence is 13 residues long. CDR3 region: CGWSGQWDTEAFF. As DNA, the CDR3 is TGTGGCTGGAGCGGGCAGTGGGACACTGAAGCTTTCTTT.

This clonotype was seen once. One base away lies a much larger clone, so this may be a sequencing read error. This chain connects TRBV7-9 to TRBJ1-1, with D maybe TRBD1 (6 bases). Germline V gene sequence: CDR1 SEHNR, CDR2 FQNEAQ (reference sequence). The CDR3 runs to 14 residues. The CDR3 nucleotides are TGTGCCAGCAGGCCGACAGGATGGAACACTGAAGCTCTCTTT. It codes for CASRPTGWNTEALF.